The present entry profiles one T cell receptor beta chain with its context. Its antigen is unknown. Germline CDR1 reads SGHTA; CDR2 reads FQGNSA. Trimming removed 1 base at V and 4 bases at J, with 14 bases between. This CDR3 is built from 16 residues. The study ran its PCR with 60 Vbeta and 13 Jbeta primers. Clones were sequenced by immunoSEQ multiplex PCR, and TCRdb holds only the in-frame ones, with some missing. The sample includes roughly 130,000 clones, 79% of them seen just once. This entry belongs to a study of cytomegalovirus exposure and HLA in healthy donors. Study outcomes and limitations: It was reported in a later analysis that an Asian-associated ancestry cluster showed fewer N-insertions than the roughly 620-donor mean. CMV antigen specificity was confirmed in vitro for a few CMV-associated chains.

Material: PBMCs. This TCR was sampled from a female donor in good health and CMV-seronegative. The genes are TRBV7-2 and TRBJ2-1, with D perhaps matching TRBD2 (6 bases). This CDR3 reads CASSLGWRALYNEQFF. The CDR3 DNA reads as TGTGCCAGCAGCTTAGGGTGGAGGGCGCTTTACAATGAGCAGTTCTTC.